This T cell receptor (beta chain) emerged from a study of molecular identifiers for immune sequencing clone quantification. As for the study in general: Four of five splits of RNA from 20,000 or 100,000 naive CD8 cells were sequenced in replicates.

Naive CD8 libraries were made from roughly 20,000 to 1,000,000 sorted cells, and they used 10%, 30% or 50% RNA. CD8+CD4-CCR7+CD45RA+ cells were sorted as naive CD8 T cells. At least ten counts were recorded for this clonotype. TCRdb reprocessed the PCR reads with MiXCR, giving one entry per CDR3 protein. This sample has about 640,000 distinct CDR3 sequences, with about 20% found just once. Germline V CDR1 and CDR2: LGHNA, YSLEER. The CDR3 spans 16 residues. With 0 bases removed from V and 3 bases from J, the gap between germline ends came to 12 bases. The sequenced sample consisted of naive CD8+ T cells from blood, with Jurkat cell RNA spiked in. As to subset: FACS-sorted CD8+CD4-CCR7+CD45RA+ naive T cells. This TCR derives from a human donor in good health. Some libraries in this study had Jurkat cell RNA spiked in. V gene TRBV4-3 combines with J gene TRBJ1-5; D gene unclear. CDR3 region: CASSQEAGSFNQPQHF. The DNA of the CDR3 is TGCGCCAGCAGCCAAGAAGCGGGGTCCTTCAATCAGCCCCAGCATTTT.